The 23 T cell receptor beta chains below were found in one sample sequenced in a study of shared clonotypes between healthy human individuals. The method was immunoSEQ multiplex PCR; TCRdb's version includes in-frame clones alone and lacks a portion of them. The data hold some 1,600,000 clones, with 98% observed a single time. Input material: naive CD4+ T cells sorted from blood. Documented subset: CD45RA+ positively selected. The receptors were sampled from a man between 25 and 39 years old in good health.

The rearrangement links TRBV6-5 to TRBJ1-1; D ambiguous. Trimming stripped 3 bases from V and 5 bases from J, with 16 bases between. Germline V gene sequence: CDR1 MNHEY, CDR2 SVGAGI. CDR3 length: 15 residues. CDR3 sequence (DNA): TGTGCCAGCAGTTATTGGAACCCACGGGAAACTGAAGCTTTCTTT. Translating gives CASSYWNPRETEAFF.

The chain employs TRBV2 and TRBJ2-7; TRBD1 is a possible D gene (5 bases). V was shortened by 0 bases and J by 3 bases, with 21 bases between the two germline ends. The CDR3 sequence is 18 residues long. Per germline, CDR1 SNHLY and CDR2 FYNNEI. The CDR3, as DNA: TGTGCCAGCAGTGAAGCGGCCCGAAGTTACAGGTCTATCTACGAGCAGTACTTC. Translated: CASSEAARSYRSIYEQYF.

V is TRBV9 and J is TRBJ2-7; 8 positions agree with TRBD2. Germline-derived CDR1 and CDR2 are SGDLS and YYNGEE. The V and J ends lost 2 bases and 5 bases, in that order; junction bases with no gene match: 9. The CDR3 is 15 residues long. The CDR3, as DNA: TGTGCCAGCAGCGTCGAGGGACTAGAGGAGAACGAGCAGTACTTC. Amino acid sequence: CASSVEGLEENEQYF.

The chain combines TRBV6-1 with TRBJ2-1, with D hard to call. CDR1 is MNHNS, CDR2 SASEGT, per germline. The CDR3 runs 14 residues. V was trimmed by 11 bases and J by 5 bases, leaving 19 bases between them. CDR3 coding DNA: TGTGCCTCCGAAGCGCAGGCTTGGGACAATGAGCAGTTCTTC. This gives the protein CASEAQAWDNEQFF.

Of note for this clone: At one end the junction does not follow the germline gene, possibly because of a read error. In DNA, the CDR3 is TGTGCTAGCAGCTCCGGACTAGCCGTAAATGAGCAGTTCTTC. Protein sequence: CASSSGLAVNEQFF. This sequence joins TRBV7-7 and TRBJ2-1, with 8 bases fitting TRBD2. The CDR3 is made up of 14 amino acids. Germline lookup yields CDR1 SSHAT and CDR2 FNYEAQ (reference sequence). Full variable domain (remainder filled in from reference TRBV7-7 and TRBJ2-1): GAGVSQSPRYKVTKRGQDVTLRCDPISSHATLYWYQQALGQGPEFLTYFNYEAQPDKSGLPSDRFSAERPEGSISTLTIQRTEQRDSAMYRCASSSGLAVNEQFFGPGTRLTVL.

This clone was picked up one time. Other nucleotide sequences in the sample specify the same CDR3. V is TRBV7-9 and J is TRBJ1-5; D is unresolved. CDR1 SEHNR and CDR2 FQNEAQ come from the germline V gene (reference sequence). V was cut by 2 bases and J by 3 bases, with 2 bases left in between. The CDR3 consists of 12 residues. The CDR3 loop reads CASSLPNQPQHF. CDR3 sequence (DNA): TGTGCCAGCAGCTTACCCAATCAGCCCCAGCATTTT.

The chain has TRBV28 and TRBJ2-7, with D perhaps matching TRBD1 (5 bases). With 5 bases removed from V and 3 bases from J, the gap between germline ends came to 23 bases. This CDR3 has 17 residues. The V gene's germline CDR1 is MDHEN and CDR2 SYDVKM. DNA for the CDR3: TGTGCCAGCAGTCAGGTCAGGGATCCTGTATCTAACTACGAGCAGTACTTC. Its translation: CASSQVRDPVSNYEQYF.

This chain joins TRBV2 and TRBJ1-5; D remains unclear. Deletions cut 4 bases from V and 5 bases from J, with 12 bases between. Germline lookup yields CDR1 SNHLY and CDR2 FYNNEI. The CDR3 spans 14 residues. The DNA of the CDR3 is TGTGCCAGCAGTGCCGACCAGACATATCAGCCCCAGCATTTT. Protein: CASSADQTYQPQHF. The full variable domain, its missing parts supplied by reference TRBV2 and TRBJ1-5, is EPEVTQTPSHQVTQMGQEVILRCVPISNHLYFYWYRQILGQKVEFLVSFYNNEISEKSEIFDDQFSVERPDGSNFTLKIRSTKLEDSAMYFCASSADQTYQPQHFGDGTRLSIL.

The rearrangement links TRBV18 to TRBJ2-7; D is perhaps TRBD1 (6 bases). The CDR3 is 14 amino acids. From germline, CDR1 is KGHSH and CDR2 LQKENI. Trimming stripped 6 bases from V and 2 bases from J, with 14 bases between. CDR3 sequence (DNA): TGTGCCAGCTCTCCTAGACCAGGGGCCTACGAGCAGTACTTC. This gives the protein CASSPRPGAYEQYF.

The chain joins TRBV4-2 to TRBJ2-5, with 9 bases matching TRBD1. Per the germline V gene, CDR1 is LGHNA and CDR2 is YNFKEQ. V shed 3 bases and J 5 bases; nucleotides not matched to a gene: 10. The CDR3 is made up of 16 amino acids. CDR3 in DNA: TGTGCCAGCAGCCAGTTGGGACAGGGAATTGGGGAGACCCAGTACTTC. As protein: CASSQLGQGIGETQYF.

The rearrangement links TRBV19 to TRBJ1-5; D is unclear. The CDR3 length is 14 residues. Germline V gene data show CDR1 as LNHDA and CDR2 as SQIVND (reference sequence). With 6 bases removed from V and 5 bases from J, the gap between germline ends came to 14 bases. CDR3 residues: CASRKPGGHQPQHF. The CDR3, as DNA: TGTGCCAGTAGAAAGCCCGGCGGTCATCAGCCCCAGCATTTT.

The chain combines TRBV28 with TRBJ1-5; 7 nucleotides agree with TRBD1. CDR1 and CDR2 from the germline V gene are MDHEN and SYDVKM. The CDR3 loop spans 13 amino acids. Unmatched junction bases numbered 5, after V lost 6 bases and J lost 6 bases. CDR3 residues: CASRIQGSQPQHF. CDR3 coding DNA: TGTGCCAGCAGGATACAGGGGAGTCAGCCCCAGCATTTT.

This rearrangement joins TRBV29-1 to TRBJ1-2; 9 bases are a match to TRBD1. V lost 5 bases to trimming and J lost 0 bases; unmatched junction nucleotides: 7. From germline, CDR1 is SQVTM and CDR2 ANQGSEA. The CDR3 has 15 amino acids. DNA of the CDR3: TGCAGCGTTCGGGGGACAGGGACAGCTAACTATGGCTACACCTTC. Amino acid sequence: CSVRGTGTANYGYTF.

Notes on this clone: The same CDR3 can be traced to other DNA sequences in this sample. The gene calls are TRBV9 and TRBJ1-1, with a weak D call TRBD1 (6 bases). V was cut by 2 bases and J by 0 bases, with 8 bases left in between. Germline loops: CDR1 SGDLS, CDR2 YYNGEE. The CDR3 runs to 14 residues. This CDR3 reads CASSVGTMNTEAFF. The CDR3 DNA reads TGTGCCAGCAGCGTGGGGACAATGAACACTGAAGCTTTCTTT.

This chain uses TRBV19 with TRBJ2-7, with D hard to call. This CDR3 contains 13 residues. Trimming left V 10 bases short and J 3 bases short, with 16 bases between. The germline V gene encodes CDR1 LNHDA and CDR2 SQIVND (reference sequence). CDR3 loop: CATQRSSHYEQYF. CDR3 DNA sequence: TGTGCCACCCAAAGGAGTAGCCACTACGAGCAGTACTTC.

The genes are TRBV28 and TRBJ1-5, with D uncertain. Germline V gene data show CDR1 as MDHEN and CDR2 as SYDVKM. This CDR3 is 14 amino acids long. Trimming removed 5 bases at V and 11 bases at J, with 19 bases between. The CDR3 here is CASSTSPGQKAQHF. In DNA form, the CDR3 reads TGTGCCAGCAGTACAAGCCCCGGGCAAAAGGCCCAGCATTTT.

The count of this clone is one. The CDR3 coding sequence is TGCGCCAGCAGCCCCTACAGGGGCACTGAAGCTTTCTTT. It encodes CASSPYRGTEAFF. The V call is TRBV5-1, the J call TRBJ1-1, with 7 bases that match TRBD1. This CDR3 is 13 amino acids long. Germline V gene lookup returns CDR1 SGHRS and CDR2 YFSETQ. V was pared by 4 bases and J by 4 bases, with 4 bases of the junction left unmatched.

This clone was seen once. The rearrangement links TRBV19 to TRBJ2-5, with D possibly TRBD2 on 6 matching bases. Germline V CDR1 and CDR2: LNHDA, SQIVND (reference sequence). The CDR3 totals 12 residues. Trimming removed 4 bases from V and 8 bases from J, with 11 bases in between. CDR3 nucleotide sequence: TGTGCCAGTAGTAGTCTGGGGACTACCCAGTACTTC. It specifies CASSSLGTTQYF.

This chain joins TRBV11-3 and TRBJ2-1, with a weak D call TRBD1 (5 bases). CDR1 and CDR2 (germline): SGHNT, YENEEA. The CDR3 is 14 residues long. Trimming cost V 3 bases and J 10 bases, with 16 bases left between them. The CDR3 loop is CASSFSTGSGEQFF. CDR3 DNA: TGTGCCAGCAGCTTCTCCACAGGCTCTGGCGAGCAGTTCTTC.

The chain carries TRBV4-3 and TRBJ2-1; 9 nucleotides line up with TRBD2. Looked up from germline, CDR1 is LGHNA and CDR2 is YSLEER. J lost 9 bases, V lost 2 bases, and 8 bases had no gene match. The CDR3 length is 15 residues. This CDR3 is CASSQPGTSTVEQFF. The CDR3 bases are TGCGCCAGCAGCCAACCCGGGACTAGCACGGTTGAGCAGTTCTTC.

CDR3 DNA sequence: TGTGCCAGCAGTTCCCAGGGACGGTATTATGGCTACACCTTC. Translated: CASSSQGRYYGYTF. The rearrangement links TRBV27 to TRBJ1-2, with a weak D call TRBD1 (5 bases). Germline V gene sequence: CDR1 MNHEY, CDR2 SMNVEV (reference sequence). Deletions cut 4 bases from V and 5 bases from J, with 14 bases between. CDR3 length: 14 amino acids.

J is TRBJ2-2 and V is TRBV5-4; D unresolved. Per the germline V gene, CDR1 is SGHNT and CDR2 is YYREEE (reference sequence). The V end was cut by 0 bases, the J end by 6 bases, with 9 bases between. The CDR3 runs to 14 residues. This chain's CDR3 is CASSLVTSAGELFF. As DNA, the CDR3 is TGTGCCAGCAGCTTGGTTACCTCCGCCGGGGAGCTGTTTTTT.

CDR3 sequence: CASSQGGRTEAFF. DNA of the CDR3: TGTGCCAGCTCCCAAGGGGGCCGGACTGAAGCTTTCTTT. The J gene is TRBJ1-1, the V gene TRBV18; 7 bases fit TRBD1. This CDR3 contains 13 residues. Germline assignment: CDR1 KGHSH and CDR2 LQKENI. J lost 5 bases, V lost 6 bases, and 6 bases had no gene match.